Listed below are T cell receptor beta chains from one sample, sequenced in a study of shared clonotypes between healthy human individuals. The assay was immunoSEQ multiplex PCR, and TCRdb's table has in-frame clones only and misses some. The profile shows about 580,000 clones, 95% to 98% of them singletons. The sequencing sample was made of naive CD8+ T cells sorted from blood. These TCRs come from a man younger than 40 in good health. CDR3s include the opening cysteine and the closing phenylalanine or tryptophan. Fields, in order: clone size, V gene, J gene, D gene, CDR3 DNA, CDR3 protein. A D gene is named only where the DNA matches it firmly. Only part of the rows carry a size: once, few, many, or a class if the clone is expanded.

.	TRBV9	TRBJ1-2	.	TGTGCCAGCAGGAGCCCACGGAGCTATGGCTACACCTTC	CASRSPRSYGYTF
.	TRBV5-1	TRBJ2-7	TRBD2	TGCGCCAGCAGCGAGGGACTAGCGTCAGGCTTCTACGAGCAGTACTTC	CASSEGLASGFYEQYF
.	TRBV11-2	TRBJ2-3	.	TGTGCCAGCAGCTTAGCGGCAGGGCCGTTGGATACGCAGTATTTT	CASSLAAGPLDTQYF
.	TRBV29-1	TRBJ1-5	TRBD1	TGCAGCGTCCTAGAGGGGGCCGGGAGCAATCAGCCCCAGCATTTT	CSVLEGAGSNQPQHF
once	TRBV7-9	TRBJ2-2	TRBD2	TGTGCCCGCCGGGGGGGCGAGATCGGGGAGCTGTTTTTT	CARRGGEIGELFF
.	TRBV10-3	TRBJ2-3	.	TGTGCCATCAGTGATAGGCAGTCAGATACGCAGTATTTT	CAISDRQSDTQYF
.	TRBV2	TRBJ2-1	.	TGTGCCAGCAGTGAAGAGGTCAACTCCTACAATGAGCAGTTCTTC	CASSEEVNSYNEQFF
.	TRBV6-5	TRBJ2-1	.	TGTGCCAGCAGTTACTCGAGTGTGGTCACCTACAATGAGCAGTTCTTC	CASSYSSVVTYNEQFF
.	TRBV4-1	TRBJ2-2	.	TGCGCCAGCAGCCACCGAGGGGTCAGCACCGGGGAGCTGTTTTTT	CASSHRGVSTGELFF
once	TRBV18	TRBJ1-4	.	TGTGCCAGCTCACCAGTTTGGCAACTTTCAACTAATGAAAAACTGTTTTTT	CASSPVWQLSTNEKLFF
.	TRBV11-2	TRBJ2-3	.	TGTGCCAGCAGCTTAGTGCAGGAGGGGGATACGCAGTATTTT	CASSLVQEGDTQYF
.	TRBV7-8	TRBJ2-7	.	TGTGCCAGCAGCTTAGCCGGGACGGTCGGATACGAGCAGTACTTC	CASSLAGTVGYEQYF
.	TRBV7-9	TRBJ2-7	TRBD1	TGTGCCAGCAGCCCGGGACAGGGGCTCTACGAGCAGTACTTC	CASSPGQGLYEQYF
.	TRBV4-2	TRBJ2-7	.	TGTGCCAGCAGCCCAAAGACAGGAACTAACGGGTTATCCTACGAGCAGTACTTC	CASSPKTGTNGLSYEQYF
.	TRBV5-5	TRBJ2-7	TRBD1	TGTGCCAGCAGCCCCGGGACAGAGAGGACCTACGAGCAGTACTTC	CASSPGTERTYEQYF
.	TRBV7-9	TRBJ1-1	.	TGTGCCAGCAGCTCGACGCAAGCGTCGATGAACACTGAAGCTTTCTTT	CASSSTQASMNTEAFF
.	TRBV5-4	TRBJ1-4	.	TGTGCCAGCAGCAGAGATCATCCCGCAACTAATGAAAAACTGTTTTTT	CASSRDHPATNEKLFF
.	TRBV14	TRBJ2-2	.	TGTGCCAGCAGCCAAGATTTAGGGGTTGCCGGGGAGCTGTTTTTT	CASSQDLGVAGELFF
.	TRBV7-9	TRBJ2-1	TRBD2	TGTGCCAGCAGCCTCTGGACTAGCGGGACTTACAATGAGCAGTTCTTC	CASSLWTSGTYNEQFF
.	TRBV27	TRBJ1-2	.	TGTGCCAGCAGTTCCCTCCCAGCAGGGAAAAACTATGGCTACACCTTC	CASSSLPAGKNYGYTF
.	TRBV9	TRBJ2-1	.	TGTGCCAGCAGCGTAGCTATAACGTCCTACAATGAGCAGTTCTTC	CASSVAITSYNEQFF
.	TRBV7-3	TRBJ1-5	.	TGTGCCAGCAGCCACCTATATGATCAGCCCCAGCATTTT	CASSHLYDQPQHF
.	TRBV5-4	TRBJ2-1	.	TGTGCCAGCAGCTTGGGGGGACTTTACAATGAGCAGTTCTTC	CASSLGGLYNEQFF
.	TRBV2	TRBJ2-1	TRBD2	TGTGCCAGCAGGACTAGCGGGAGGAGCTACAATGAGCAGTTCTTC	CASRTSGRSYNEQFF
.	TRBV5-1	TRBJ2-5	.	TGCGCCAGCAGCCCGGACGGGGCGCGCCAAGAGACCCAGTACTTC	CASSPDGARQETQYF
.	TRBV7-9	TRBJ2-7	TRBD1	TGTGCCAGCAGCACGACAGGGGACCCATACGAGCAGTACTTC	CASSTTGDPYEQYF
.	TRBV27	TRBJ2-7	.	TGTGCCAGCAGTTTAGGGGGAACCTCCTACGAGCAGTACTTC	CASSLGGTSYEQYF
.	TRBV5-1	TRBJ1-2	TRBD1	TGCGCCAGCAGCTGGTTGGGGACAGATAACTATGGCTACACCTTC	CASSWLGTDNYGYTF
.	TRBV6-5	TRBJ2-7	.	TGTGCCAGCACCCCGGGACGGCTCTACGAGCAGTACTTC	CASTPGRLYEQYF
.	TRBV5-4	TRBJ2-7	TRBD1	TGTGCCAGCAGCTTGGACAGGGGATCCTACGAGCAGTACTTC	CASSLDRGSYEQYF
.	TRBV4-3	TRBJ2-7	TRBD2	TGCGCCAGCAGCCAGGATGCCCGGAGCGGGGAGGGCCTCTACGAGCAGTACTTC	CASSQDARSGEGLYEQYF
.	TRBV15	TRBJ1-4	TRBD1	TGTGCCACCAGCAGGGGACAGGATGAAAAACTGTTTTTT	CATSRGQDEKLFF
once	TRBV9	TRBJ2-1	TRBD2	TGTGCCAGCAGCGTAGCAAGCGGGAGTGGGAATGAGCAGTTCTTC	CASSVASGSGNEQFF
once	TRBV5-6	TRBJ2-3	.	TGTGCCAGCAGCTGGGGCCTGACGGGACGCACAGATACGCAGTATTTT	CASSWGLTGRTDTQYF
.	TRBV7-9	TRBJ2-6	TRBD1	TGTGCCAGCAGTATCGTGGACAGGGTCGGTGGGGCCAACGTCCTGACTTTC	CASSIVDRVGGANVLTF
.	TRBV6-5	TRBJ1-1	.	TGTGCCAGCAGTTACTCGAACGGGCCGGACACTGAAGCTTTCTTT	CASSYSNGPDTEAFF